This TCR beta chain comes out of a study of cytomegalovirus exposure and HLA in healthy donors. Vbeta (60) and Jbeta (13) primers were used in the PCR. Generated by immunoSEQ multiplex PCR, the TCRdb table keeps only in-frame clones and is missing some. The sample lists about 40,000 clones, 70% to 85% occurring once. Study findings and constraints: In an earlier analysis, productive rearrangement rates for most beta V segments clustered near 87% or 30%. Common viral pathogens seemed, in a later analysis, to connect with several of the most significant clusters.

Worth noting for this clone: The antigen is undetermined. One junction end does not reproduce the germline sequence, and a read error may be involved.

This CDR3 has 16 residues. Germline CDR1 is SNHLY and CDR2 is FYNNEI. The V call is TRBV2, the J call TRBJ1-6, with a tentative D call TRBD1 (6 bases). The source of this sequence is a woman aged 18-29 years in good health and CMV-seropositive. The sequenced sample was PBMCs. CDR3 sequence (DNA): TGTGCCAGCAGGGAAGGGGGGGGGTCTGCTAATTCACCCCTCCACTTT. Its translation is CASREGGGSANSPLHF.